This record looks at one T cell receptor (beta chain) sequence and its context. Its antigen is unknown. PCR used 60 Vbeta primers and 13 Jbeta primers. Only in-frame clones appear in the TCRdb table, and some are missing; sequencing was by immunoSEQ multiplex PCR. This sample carries about 230,000 clones, roughly 85% of them seen once, and the ten largest clones take 0.2% to 0.25%. This sample stems from a study of cytomegalovirus exposure and HLA in healthy donors. Overall study findings and caveats: In all likelihood, a cluster of highly shared sequence variants was a sequencing artifact. Several top significant clusters appeared, in a later analysis, to be linked to common viral pathogens.

The clonotype comes from a girl aged 2-10 years in good health and CMV-seronegative. The source material was PBMCs.

The CDR3 region is CASSFGQGSNEQFF. CDR3 DNA: TGTGCCAGCAGTTTCGGACAGGGGAGCAATGAGCAGTTCTTC. The chain couples TRBV6-6 to TRBJ2-1; 9 nucleotides align to TRBD1. The V segment lost 4 bases and the J segment 6 bases; nucleotides outside the gene matches: 4. Germline V gene sequence: CDR1 MNHNY, CDR2 SVGAGI (reference sequence). The CDR3 runs 14 residues.